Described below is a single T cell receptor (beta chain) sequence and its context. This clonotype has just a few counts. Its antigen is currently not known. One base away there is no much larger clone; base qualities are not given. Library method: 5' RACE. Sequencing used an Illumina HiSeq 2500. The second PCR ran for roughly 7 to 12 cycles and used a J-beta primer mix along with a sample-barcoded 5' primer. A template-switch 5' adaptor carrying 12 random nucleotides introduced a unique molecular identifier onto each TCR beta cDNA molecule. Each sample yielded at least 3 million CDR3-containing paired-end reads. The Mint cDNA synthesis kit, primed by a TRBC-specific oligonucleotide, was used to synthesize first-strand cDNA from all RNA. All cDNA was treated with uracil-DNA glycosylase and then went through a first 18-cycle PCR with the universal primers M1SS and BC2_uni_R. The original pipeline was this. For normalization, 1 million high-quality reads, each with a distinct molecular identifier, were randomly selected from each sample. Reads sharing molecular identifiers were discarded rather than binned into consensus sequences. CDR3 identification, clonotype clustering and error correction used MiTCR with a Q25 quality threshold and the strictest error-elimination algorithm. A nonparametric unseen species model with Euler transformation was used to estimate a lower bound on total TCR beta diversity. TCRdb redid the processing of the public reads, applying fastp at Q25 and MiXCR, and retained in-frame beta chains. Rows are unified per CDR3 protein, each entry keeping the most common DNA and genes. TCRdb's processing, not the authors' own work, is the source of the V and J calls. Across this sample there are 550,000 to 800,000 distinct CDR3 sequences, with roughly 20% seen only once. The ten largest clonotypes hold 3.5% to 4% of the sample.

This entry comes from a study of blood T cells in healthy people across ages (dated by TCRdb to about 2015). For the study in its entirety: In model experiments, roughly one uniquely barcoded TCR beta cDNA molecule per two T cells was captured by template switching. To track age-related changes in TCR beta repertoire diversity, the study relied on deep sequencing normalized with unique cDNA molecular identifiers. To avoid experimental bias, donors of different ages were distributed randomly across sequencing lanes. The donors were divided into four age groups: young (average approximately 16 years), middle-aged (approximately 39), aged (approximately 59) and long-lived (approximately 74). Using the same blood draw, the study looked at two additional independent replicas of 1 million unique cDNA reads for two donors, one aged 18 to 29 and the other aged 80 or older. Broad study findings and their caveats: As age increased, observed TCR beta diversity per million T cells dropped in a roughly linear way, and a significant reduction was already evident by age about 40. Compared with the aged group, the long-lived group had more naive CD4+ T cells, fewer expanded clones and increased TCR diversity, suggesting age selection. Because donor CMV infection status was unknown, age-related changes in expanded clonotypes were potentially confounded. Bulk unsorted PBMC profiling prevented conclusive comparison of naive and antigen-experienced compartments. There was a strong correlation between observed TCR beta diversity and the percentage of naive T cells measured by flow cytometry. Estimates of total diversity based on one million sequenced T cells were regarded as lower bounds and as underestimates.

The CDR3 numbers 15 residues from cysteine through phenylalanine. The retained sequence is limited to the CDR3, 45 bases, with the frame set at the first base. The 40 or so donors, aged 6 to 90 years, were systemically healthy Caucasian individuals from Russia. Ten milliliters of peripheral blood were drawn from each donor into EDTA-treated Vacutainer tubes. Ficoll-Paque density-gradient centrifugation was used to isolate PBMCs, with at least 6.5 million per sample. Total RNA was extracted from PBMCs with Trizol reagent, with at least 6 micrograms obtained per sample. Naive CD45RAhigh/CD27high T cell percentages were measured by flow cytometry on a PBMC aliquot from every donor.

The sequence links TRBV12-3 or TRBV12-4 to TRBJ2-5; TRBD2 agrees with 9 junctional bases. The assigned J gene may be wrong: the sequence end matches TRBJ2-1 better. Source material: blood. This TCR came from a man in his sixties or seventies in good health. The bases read TGTGCCAGCAGTGCGTCGTCTGCGGGAGGGGGTGAGCAGTTCTTC. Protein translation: CASSASSAGGGEQFF.